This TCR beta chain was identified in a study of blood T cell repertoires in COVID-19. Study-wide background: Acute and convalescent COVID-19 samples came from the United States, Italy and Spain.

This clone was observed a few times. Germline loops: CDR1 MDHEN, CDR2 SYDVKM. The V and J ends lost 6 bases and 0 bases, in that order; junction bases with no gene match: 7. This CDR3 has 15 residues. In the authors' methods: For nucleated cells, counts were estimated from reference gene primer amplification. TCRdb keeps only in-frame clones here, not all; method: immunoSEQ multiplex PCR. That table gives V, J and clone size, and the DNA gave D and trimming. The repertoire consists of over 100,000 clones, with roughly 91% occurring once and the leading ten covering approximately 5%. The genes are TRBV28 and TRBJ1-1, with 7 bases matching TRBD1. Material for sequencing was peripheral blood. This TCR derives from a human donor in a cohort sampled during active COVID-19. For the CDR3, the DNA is TGTGCCAGCAGGCCTCAACAGGGGTTGAACACTGAAGCTTTCTTT. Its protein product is CASRPQQGLNTEAFF.